This T cell receptor beta chain was identified in a study of shared clonotypes between healthy human individuals. General study results and limits: On the whole, naive subsets had larger estimated richness than memory subsets had. Large depth notwithstanding, sorted-subset sequencing proved incomplete by rarefaction.

This CDR3 has 12 amino acids. Trimming took off 5 bases at V and 3 bases at J, with 5 bases between the two ends. Germline V lookup: CDR1 SGHTA, CDR2 FQGNSA. Negatively enriched CD4+ T cells were divided by CD45RA into naive and memory. In the original processing: With immunoSEQ giving junction-only sequences and no quality scores, filtering differed. TCRdb's table, derived via immunoSEQ multiplex PCR, lists solely in-frame clones and lacks some. The DNA was the basis for D and trimming; V, J and clone size are from that table. The sample contains roughly 1,500,000 clones, 98% to 99% of which appear only once. About this clone: Its specificity is not known.

V gene TRBV7-2 combines with J gene TRBJ2-1; D is undetermined. The sample was naive CD4+ T cells sorted from blood. As to subset: CD45RA+ positively selected. The sequence was collected from a man aged 25-45 years in good health. Here the CDR3 reads CASSPLYNEQFF. Here the CDR3 DNA reads TGTGCCAGCAGCCCCCTCTACAATGAGCAGTTCTTC.